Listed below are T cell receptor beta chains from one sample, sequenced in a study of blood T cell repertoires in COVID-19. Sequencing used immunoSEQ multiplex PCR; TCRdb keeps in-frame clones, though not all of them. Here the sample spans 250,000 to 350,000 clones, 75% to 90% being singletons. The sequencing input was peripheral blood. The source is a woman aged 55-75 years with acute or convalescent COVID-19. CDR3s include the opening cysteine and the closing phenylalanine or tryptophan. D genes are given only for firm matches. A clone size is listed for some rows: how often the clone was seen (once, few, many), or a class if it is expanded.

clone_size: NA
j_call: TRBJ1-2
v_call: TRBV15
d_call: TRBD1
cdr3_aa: CATSRGQGEGYGYTF
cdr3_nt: TGTGCCACCAGCAGAGGACAGGGGGAGGGCTATGGCTACACCTTC

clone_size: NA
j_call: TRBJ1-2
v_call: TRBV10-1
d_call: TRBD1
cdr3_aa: CASSADRQGERYGYTF
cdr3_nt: TGCGCCAGCAGTGCCGACAGACAGGGGGAAAGGTATGGCTACACCTTC

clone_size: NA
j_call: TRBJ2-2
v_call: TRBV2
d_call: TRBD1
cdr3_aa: CASSLRQGTGELFF
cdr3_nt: TGTGCCAGCAGTCTGAGACAGGGCACCGGGGAGCTGTTTTTT

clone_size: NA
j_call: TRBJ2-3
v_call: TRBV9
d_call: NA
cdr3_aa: CASSVSGGPDTQYF
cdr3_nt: TGTGCCAGCAGCGTTTCTGGCGGGCCCGATACGCAGTATTTT

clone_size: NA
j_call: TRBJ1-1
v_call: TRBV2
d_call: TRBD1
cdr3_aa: CASRLVRGRSEAFF
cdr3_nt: TGTGCCAGCAGATTGGTCAGGGGGAGGTCTGAAGCTTTCTTT

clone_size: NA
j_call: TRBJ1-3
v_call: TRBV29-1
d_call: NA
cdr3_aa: CSVEGSGSTIYF
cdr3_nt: TGCAGCGTTGAGGGGTCCGGGAGTACCATATATTTT

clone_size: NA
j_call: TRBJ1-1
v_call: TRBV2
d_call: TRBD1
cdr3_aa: CASSLSGQGKTEAFF
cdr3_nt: TGTGCCAGCAGTCTCTCGGGACAGGGGAAGACTGAAGCTTTCTTT

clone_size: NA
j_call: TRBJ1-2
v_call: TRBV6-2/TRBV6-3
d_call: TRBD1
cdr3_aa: CASRYSGTGYGYTF
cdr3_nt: TGTGCCAGCAGATACTCCGGGACAGGATATGGCTACACCTTC

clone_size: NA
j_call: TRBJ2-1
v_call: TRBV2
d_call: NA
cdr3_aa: CASRVEYEQFF
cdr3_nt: TGTGCCAGCAGAGTAGAGTATGAGCAGTTCTTC

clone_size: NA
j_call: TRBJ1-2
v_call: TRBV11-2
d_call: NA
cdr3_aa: CASSSNLGAYGYTF
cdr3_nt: TGTGCCAGCAGCTCCAATCTAGGGGCCTATGGCTACACCTTC

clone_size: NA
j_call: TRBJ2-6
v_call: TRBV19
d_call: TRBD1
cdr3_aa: CASSIQDRVISGANVLTF
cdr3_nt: TGTGCCAGTAGTATCCAGGACAGGGTTATCTCTGGGGCCAACGTCCTGACTTTC

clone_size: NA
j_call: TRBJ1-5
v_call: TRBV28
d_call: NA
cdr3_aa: CASSIQGLAPQHF
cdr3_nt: TGTGCCAGCAGCATCCAGGGCCTCGCGCCCCAGCATTTT

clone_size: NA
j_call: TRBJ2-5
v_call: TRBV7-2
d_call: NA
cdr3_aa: CASSYDPRTQYF
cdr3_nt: TGTGCCAGCAGCTATGATCCGCGGACCCAGTACTTC

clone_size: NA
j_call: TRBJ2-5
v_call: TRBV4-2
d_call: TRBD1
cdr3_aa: CASSRGQGAQETQYF
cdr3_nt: TGTGCCAGCAGCCGAGGACAGGGGGCCCAAGAGACCCAGTACTTC

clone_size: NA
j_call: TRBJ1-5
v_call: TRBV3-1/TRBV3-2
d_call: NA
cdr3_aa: CASSPPGSNQPQHF
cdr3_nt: TGTGCCAGCAGCCCCCCCGGGAGCAATCAGCCCCAGCATTTT

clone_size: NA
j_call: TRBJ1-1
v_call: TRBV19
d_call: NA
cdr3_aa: CASRRDTQGGTEAFF
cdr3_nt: TGTGCCAGTAGACGAGATACCCAGGGAGGGACTGAAGCTTTCTTT

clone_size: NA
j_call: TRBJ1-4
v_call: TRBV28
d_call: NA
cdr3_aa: CASSTKTGLTYEKLFF
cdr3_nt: TGTGCCAGCAGTACAAAAACAGGCCTTACCTATGAAAAACTGTTTTTT

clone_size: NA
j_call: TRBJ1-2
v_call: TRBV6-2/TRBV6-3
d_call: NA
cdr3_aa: CASSYRGGLGYTF
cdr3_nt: TGTGCCAGCAGTTACCGCGGGGGCTTAGGCTACACCTTC

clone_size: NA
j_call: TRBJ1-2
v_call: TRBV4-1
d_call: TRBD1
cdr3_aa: CASSQEEGPGQGDYTF
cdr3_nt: TGCGCCAGCAGCCAAGAAGAGGGCCCGGGACAGGGGGACTACACCTTC

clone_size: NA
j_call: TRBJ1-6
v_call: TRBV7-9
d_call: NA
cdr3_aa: CASSRDARNNSPLHF
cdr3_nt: TGTGCCAGCAGCAGAGACGCCAGGAATAATTCACCCCTCCACTTT

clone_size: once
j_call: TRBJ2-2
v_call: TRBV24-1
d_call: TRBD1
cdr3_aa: CATSDYRGMSGELFF
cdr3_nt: TGTGCCACCAGTGATTACAGGGGGATGTCCGGGGAGCTGTTTTTT

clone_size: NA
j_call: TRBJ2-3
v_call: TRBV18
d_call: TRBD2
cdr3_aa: CASSLDLAGGPAGTDTQYF
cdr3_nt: TGTGCCAGCTCACTCGATTTAGCGGGGGGGCCGGCGGGCACAGATACGCAGTATTTT

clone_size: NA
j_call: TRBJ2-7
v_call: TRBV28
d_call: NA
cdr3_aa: CASVRDTFAEQYF
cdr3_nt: TGTGCCAGTGTTCGGGACACCTTCGCCGAGCAGTACTTC

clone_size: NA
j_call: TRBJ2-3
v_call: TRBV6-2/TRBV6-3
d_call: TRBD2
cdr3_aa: CASSRTSGGTLTDTQYF
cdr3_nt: TGTGCCAGCAGTCGGACTAGCGGGGGAACTCTCACAGATACGCAGTATTTT

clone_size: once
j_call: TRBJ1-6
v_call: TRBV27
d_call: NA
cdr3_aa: CAIKGGSYNSPLHF
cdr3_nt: TGTGCCATTAAGGGAGGCAGCTATAATTCACCCCTCCACTTT

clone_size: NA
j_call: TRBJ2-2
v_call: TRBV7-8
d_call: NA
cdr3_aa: CASSSLGTVNTGELFF
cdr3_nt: TGTGCCAGCAGCTCACTGGGGACTGTGAACACCGGGGAGCTGTTTTTT

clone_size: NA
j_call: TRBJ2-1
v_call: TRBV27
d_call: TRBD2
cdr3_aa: CASSGLAVYNEQFF
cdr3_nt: TGTGCCAGCTCAGGACTAGCGGTCTACAATGAGCAGTTCTTC

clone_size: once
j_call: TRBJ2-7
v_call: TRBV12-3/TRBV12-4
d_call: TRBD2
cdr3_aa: CASRGTSGYEQYF
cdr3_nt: TGTGCCAGCAGGGGGACTAGCGGCTACGAGCAGTACTTC

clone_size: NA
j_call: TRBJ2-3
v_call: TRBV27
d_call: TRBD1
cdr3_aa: CASSPNLDRALTDTQYF
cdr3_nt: TGTGCCAGCAGTCCAAACCTGGACAGGGCGCTGACAGATACGCAGTATTTT

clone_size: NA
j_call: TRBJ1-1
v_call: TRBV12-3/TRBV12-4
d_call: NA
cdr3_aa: CASSPTGNTEAFF
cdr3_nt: TGTGCCAGCAGCCCGACAGGGAACACTGAAGCTTTCTTT

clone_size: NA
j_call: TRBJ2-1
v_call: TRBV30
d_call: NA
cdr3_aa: CAWSPTTKSIYNEQFF
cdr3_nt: TGTGCCTGGAGTCCGACTACCAAGAGCATTTACAATGAGCAGTTCTTC

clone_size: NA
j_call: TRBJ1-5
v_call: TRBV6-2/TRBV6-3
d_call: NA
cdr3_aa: CASSEGQHSNQPQHF
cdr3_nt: TGTGCCAGCAGCGAAGGACAGCATAGCAATCAGCCCCAGCATTTT

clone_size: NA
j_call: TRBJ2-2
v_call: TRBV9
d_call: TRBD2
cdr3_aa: CASSPFSGGANGELFF
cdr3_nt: TGTGCCAGCAGCCCCTTCAGCGGGGGGGCCAACGGGGAGCTGTTTTTT

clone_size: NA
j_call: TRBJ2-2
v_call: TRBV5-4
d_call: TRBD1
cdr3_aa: CASSLPRQGVAPGELFF
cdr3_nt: TGTGCCAGCAGCTTGCCCCGACAGGGGGTAGCCCCCGGGGAGCTGTTTTTT

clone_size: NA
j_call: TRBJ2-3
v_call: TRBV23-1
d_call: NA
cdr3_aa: CASSPLGPDTQYF
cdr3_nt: TGCGCCAGCAGTCCCCTGGGCCCAGATACGCAGTATTTT

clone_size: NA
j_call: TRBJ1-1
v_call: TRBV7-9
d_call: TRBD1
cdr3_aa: CASSFRVGIGQGRRAEAFF
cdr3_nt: TGTGCCAGCAGCTTCCGGGTCGGGATTGGACAGGGTAGAAGGGCTGAAGCTTTCTTT

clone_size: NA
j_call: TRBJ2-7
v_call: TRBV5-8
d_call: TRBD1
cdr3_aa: CASRPTGAYEQYF
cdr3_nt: TGTGCCAGCAGGCCTACAGGGGCCTACGAGCAGTACTTC

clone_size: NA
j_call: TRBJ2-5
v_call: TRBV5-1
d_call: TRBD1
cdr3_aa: CASSPTYRTGGGQETQYF
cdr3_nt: TGCGCCAGCAGCCCGACCTACCGGACAGGGGGGGGGCAAGAGACCCAGTACTTC

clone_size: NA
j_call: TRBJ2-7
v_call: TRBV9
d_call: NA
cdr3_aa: CASSVRVDEQYF
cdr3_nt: TGTGCCAGCAGCGTACGGGTGGACGAGCAGTACTTC

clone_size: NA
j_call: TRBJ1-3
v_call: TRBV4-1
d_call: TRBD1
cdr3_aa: CASSQSRLGQGGNTIYF
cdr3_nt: TGCGCCAGCAGCCAATCCAGACTGGGACAGGGTGGAAACACCATATATTTT

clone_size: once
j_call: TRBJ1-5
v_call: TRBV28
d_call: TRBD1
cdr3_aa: CASVRQGDQPQHF
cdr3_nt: TGTGCCAGCGTCCGACAGGGGGATCAGCCCCAGCATTTT

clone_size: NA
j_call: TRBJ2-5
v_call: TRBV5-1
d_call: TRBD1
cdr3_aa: CASSLGTGKETQYF
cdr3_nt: TGCGCCAGCAGCTTGGGGACAGGGAAAGAGACCCAGTACTTC

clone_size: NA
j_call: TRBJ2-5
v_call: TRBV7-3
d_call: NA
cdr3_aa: CASSRQGQETQYF
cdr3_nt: TGTGCCAGCAGCCGTCAGGGGCAAGAGACCCAGTACTTC

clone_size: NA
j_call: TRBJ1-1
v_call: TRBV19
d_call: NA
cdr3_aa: CASSISRGFEAFF
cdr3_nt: TGTGCCAGTAGTATCTCAAGGGGGTTTGAAGCTTTCTTT

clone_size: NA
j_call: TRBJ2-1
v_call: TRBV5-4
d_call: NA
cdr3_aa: CASIKEAGEYNEQFF
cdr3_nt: TGTGCCAGCATCAAAGAGGCAGGGGAGTACAATGAGCAGTTCTTC

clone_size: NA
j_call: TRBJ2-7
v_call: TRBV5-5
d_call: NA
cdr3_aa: CASSFFQDVSYEQYF
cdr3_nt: TGTGCCAGCAGCTTTTTCCAGGATGTCTCCTACGAGCAGTACTTC

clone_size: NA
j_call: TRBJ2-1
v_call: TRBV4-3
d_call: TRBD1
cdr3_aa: CASSQTPRQGRKHNEQFF
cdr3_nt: TGCGCCAGCAGCCAAACCCCGAGACAGGGGAGGAAGCACAATGAGCAGTTCTTC

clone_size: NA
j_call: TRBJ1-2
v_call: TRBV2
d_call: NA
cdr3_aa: CASRMAREPNYGYTF
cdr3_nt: TGTGCCAGCAGAATGGCTCGGGAACCGAACTATGGCTACACCTTC

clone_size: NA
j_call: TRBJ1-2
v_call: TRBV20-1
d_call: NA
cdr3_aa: CSASSGPNYGYTF
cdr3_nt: TGCAGTGCTAGTAGCGGACCTAACTATGGCTACACCTTC

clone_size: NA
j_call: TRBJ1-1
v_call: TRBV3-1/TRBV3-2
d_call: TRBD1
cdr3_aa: CASSQAQGLNTEAFF
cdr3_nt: TGTGCCAGCAGCCAAGCACAGGGGTTGAACACTGAAGCTTTCTTT

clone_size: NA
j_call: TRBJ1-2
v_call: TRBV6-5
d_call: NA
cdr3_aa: CASSSPGQWGYTF
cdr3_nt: TGTGCCAGCAGTTCTCCCGGACAGTGGGGCTACACCTTC